The 4 T cell receptor beta chains below all came from one sample that was sequenced in a study of shared clonotypes between healthy human individuals (dated by TCRdb to 2020 to 2022). Library preparation was by the immunoSEQ multiplex PCR assay. The clones in this table, taken by TCRdb from immuneACCESS, are in-frame only. Not every clone is retained; where verified, under half of the shortfall comes from an unresolved V gene, and the cause of the rest is unknown. For this sample there are roughly 2.5 million clones; approximately 92% appear just once. The ten largest clones take up around 0.14% of the sample. Sequences were obtained from naive CD4+ T cells sorted from blood. In light of the paper, this sample's cell subset or site label describes: CD45RA+ positively selected. The receptors here all came from a man between 18 and 29 years old in good health.

V gene TRBV19 combines with J gene TRBJ2-7; 7 bases agree with TRBD1. V was clipped by 5 bases and J by 0 bases; unmatched bases: 1. CDR1 and CDR2 from the germline V gene are LNHDA and SQIVND (reference sequence). The CDR3 loop spans 13 amino acids. CDR3 DNA: TGTGCCAGTAGTGGGGACAGCTCCTACGAGCAGTACTTC. This sequence encodes CASSGDSSYEQYF.

This clone was found once. This chain links TRBV4-3 with TRBJ2-5; 10 nucleotides match TRBD2. V shed 3 bases, J shed 0 bases, and the junction held 7 bases outside the gene matches. The CDR3 contains 17 residues. The germline gives CDR1 LGHNA, CDR2 YSLEER. The CDR3 region has the DNA TGCGCCAGCAGCCATCCTAGCGGGAGAGAGTACCAAGAGACCCAGTACTTC. This codes for CASSHPSGREYQETQYF.

The chain is built from TRBV15 and TRBJ2-1, with 7 bases lining up with TRBD2. V lost 6 bases and J lost 1; bases outside the gene matches: 6. Germline assignment: CDR1 LNHNV and CDR2 YYDKDF (reference sequence). The CDR3 loop spans 15 amino acids. CDR3: CATRPTGGSYNEQFF. CDR3 bases: TGTGCCACCAGACCCACCGGGGGGTCCTACAATGAGCAGTTCTTC.

In the case of this clone: Within the sample, other DNA sequences also encode this same CDR3. The chain links TRBV10-3 to TRBJ1-4; TRBD1 might be the D (5 bases). Trimming removed 0 bases at V and 2 bases at J, with 7 bases between. The CDR3 totals 15 residues. Germline V gene data show CDR1 as ENHRY and CDR2 as SYGVKD. For the CDR3, the DNA is TGTGCCATCAGTGAGTCTGGGGGGACTAATGAAAAACTGTTTTTT. This encodes CAISESGGTNEKLFF.